This T cell receptor beta chain derives from a study of T cell changes during pregnancy in multiple sclerosis. This CDR3 comprises 13 residues. Trimming shortened V by 3 bases and J by 8 bases, and 11 bases separated the two germline ends. Germline CDR1 and CDR2: SNHLY and FYNNEI. This table comes from immunoSEQ multiplex PCR, and its TCRdb copy is limited to in-frame clones, with some not included. The sample has about 70,000 clones, just over 90% seen once. The sequencing used peripheral blood, collected in the third trimester of pregnancy. This rearrangement joins TRBV2 to TRBJ1-5; no definite D call. The receptor's source is a female donor with multiple sclerosis, enrolled in a pregnancy study. CDR3 sequence: CASSDPHEEPQHF. The CDR3 region has the DNA TGTGCCAGCAGTGACCCCCATGAGGAGCCCCAGCATTTT.